The rows below give T cell receptor beta chains drawn from one sample of a study of radiation and T cells in renal cell carcinoma. Only in-frame clones appear in the TCRdb table, and some are missing; sequencing was by immunoSEQ multiplex PCR. The sample has about 73,000 clones; around 78% are singletons. Sequences were derived from blood, sampled from a patient whose treatment included radiotherapy and nephrectomy. Receptors were obtained from a woman in her sixties with renal cell carcinoma. CDR3s include the opening cysteine and the closing phenylalanine or tryptophan. The D gene is left open where the match is weak. The listing skips clone size in some rows; elsewhere it reads once, few, many or a size class.

cdr3_aa cdr3_nt cdr3_length v_call clone_size j_call d_call
CASSLAGRHEQYF TGTGCCAGCAGCTTAGCAGGGCGCCACGAGCAGTACTTC 13 TRBV7-9 NA TRBJ2-7 NA
CASSLKQGRETQYF TGTGCCAGCAGCTTGAAACAGGGTAGGGAGACCCAGTACTTC 14 TRBV5-4 NA TRBJ2-5 NA
CASSINGRPEQYF TGTGCCAGTAGTATTAATGGACGACCCGAGCAGTACTTC 13 TRBV19 NA TRBJ2-7 NA
CAGGQGATGNTIYF TGTGCCGGGGGACAGGGGGCGACTGGAAACACCATATATTTT 14 TRBV5-5 NA TRBJ1-3 TRBD1
CASSLTGGDGNIQYF TGTGCCAGCAGCTTGACAGGGGGCGACGGTAACATTCAGTACTTC 15 TRBV7-2 NA TRBJ2-4 TRBD1
CASKRREGYNSPLHF TGTGCCAGCAAGCGAAGGGAGGGGTATAATTCACCCCTCCACTTT 15 TRBV2 NA TRBJ1-6 NA
CASSLVLHVYNEQFF TGTGCCAGCAGCTTGGTCTTACACGTCTACAATGAGCAGTTCTTC 15 TRBV5-8 once TRBJ2-1 NA
CASSLGLAGVLGREQYF TGTGCCAGCAGTTTGGGACTAGCGGGAGTTCTAGGTCGCGAGCAGTACTTC 17 TRBV2 NA TRBJ2-7 TRBD2
CASSSWTGSVTEAFF TGTGCCAGCAGTTCCTGGACAGGGTCTGTCACTGAAGCTTTCTTT 15 TRBV28 NA TRBJ1-1 TRBD1
CASSLRVGMGYTF TGTGCCAGCAGCCTAAGAGTCGGGATGGGCTACACCTTC 13 TRBV14 NA TRBJ1-2 NA